The 21 T cell receptor beta chains reported below all come from one sample, sequenced in a study of control samples from healthy donors and cancer patients (TCRdb year 2020). Libraries were constructed by the immunoSEQ multiplex PCR assay. TCRdb's version of the immuneACCESS table is confined to in-frame rearrangements and falls short of the full clone set. An unresolved V gene accounts for under half of the shortfall where checked; the remainder is of unknown origin. The table for this sample lists 100,000 or so clones; almost 85% of them were counted only once. The ten largest clonotypes hold roughly 9.8% of the sample. The sequenced material came from blood. These receptors all stem from a woman between 55 and 75 years old in good health.

This clone showed up just once. This sequence joins TRBV27 and TRBJ2-2, with 10 bases matching TRBD2. Germline CDR1 reads MNHEY; CDR2 reads SMNVEV (reference sequence). CDR3 length: 16 amino acids. The trim removed 5 bases at V and 4 bases at J, leaving 7 bases unmatched. CDR3 DNA sequence: TGTGCCAGCAGTGAAGAGCGGGGGGGCCCCACCGGGGAGCTGTTTTTT. Its protein is CASSEERGGPTGELFF.

The chain recombines TRBV28 with TRBJ2-7, with 11 bases aligning to TRBD2. Germline CDR1 is MDHEN and CDR2 is SYDVKM. This CDR3 contains 16 residues. J was trimmed by 3 bases and V by 8 bases; bases with no gene match: 12. This chain's CDR3 is CASHSSTSGNLYEQYF. The CDR3 coding sequence is TGTGCCAGCCATTCGTCGACTAGCGGGAATCTCTACGAGCAGTACTTC. Combining the CDR3 with reference TRBV28 and TRBJ2-7 gives the whole variable domain DVKVTQSSRYLVKRTGEKVFLECVQDMDHENMFWYRQDPGLGLRLIYFSYDVKMKEKGDIPEGYSVSREKKERFSLILESASTNQTSMYLCASHSSTSGNLYEQYFGPGTRLTVT.

This chain connects TRBV5-4 to TRBJ1-2; D not certain. The V gene lost 1 base and the J gene lost 5 bases, with 9 bases spanning the gap. The CDR3 is made up of 13 amino acids. CDR1 is SGHNT and CDR2 is YYREEE in the germline V gene (reference sequence). The CDR3 spells CASSLIGGYGYTF. The CDR3 region has the DNA TGTGCCAGCAGCTTGATCGGTGGATATGGCTACACCTTC. Based on the CDR3 plus reference TRBV5-4 and TRBJ1-2, the full variable domain is ETGVTQSPTHLIKTRGQQVTLRCSSQSGHNTVSWYQQALGQGPQFIFQYYREEENGRGNFPPRFSGLQFPNYSSELNVNALELDDSALYLCASSLIGGYGYTFGSGTRLTVV.

This clone has a single count. The chain has TRBV2 and TRBJ2-3; no firm D call. Germline CDR1 is SNHLY and CDR2 is FYNNEI. The CDR3 consists of 15 residues. Trimming left V 4 bases short and J 3 bases short, with 14 bases between. The DNA for the CDR3 is TGTGCCAGCAGTGGCCAAACTACAAGAACAGATACGCAGTATTTT. This codes for CASSGQTTRTDTQYF.

The sample holds many counts of this clone. The rearrangement links TRBV28 to TRBJ1-1, with D hard to call. The CDR3 consists of 12 residues. V gave up 4 bases and J gave up 10 bases, with 13 bases separating them. The germline gives CDR1 MDHEN, CDR2 SYDVKM. CDR3 region: CASSSQVRVAFF. CDR3 nucleotide sequence: TGTGCCAGCAGTTCCCAGGTTAGGGTAGCTTTCTTT.

CDR3 sequence (DNA): TGTGCCATCAGTAGACAGGGTGGGGCAGATACGCAGTATTTT. This translates into CAISRQGGADTQYF. This sequence joins TRBV10-3 and TRBJ2-3; TRBD1 matches 7 bases. V lost 5 bases and J lost 4; bases outside the gene matches: 6. The length of the CDR3 is 14 residues. The germline V gene encodes CDR1 ENHRY and CDR2 SYGVKD.

Comment on this clone: Other DNA sequences of this sample code for an identical CDR3. J is TRBJ1-3 and V is TRBV18; the match to TRBD1 covers 8 bases. V lost 2 bases and J lost 1; bases outside the gene matches: 1. The CDR3 is 15 residues long. Germline V gene data show CDR1 as KGHSH and CDR2 as LQKENI. The CDR3 protein is CASSPDRGSGNTIYF. The CDR3 bases are TGTGCCAGCTCACCAGACAGGGGATCTGGAAACACCATATATTTT.

The chain combines TRBV10-2 with TRBJ2-1; TRBD2 matches at 8 bases. Germline V gene data show CDR1 as WSHSY and CDR2 as SAAADI. V gave up 3 bases and J gave up 2 bases; unmatched junction bases: 3. CDR3 size: 15 residues. The CDR3 DNA is TGCGCCAGCAGTGAAGGACTAGCTCCCTACAATGAGCAGTTCTTC. It encodes CASSEGLAPYNEQFF.

The chain has TRBV4-1 and TRBJ2-1, with 9 bases fitting TRBD2. The V gene end was trimmed by 3 bases and the J gene end by 6 bases; junction bases not matched to a gene: 9. The CDR3 extends over 16 amino acids. Per the germline V gene, CDR1 is MGHRA and CDR2 is YSYEKL. The DNA for the CDR3 is TGCGCCAGCAGCCACCACCTAGCGGGACGTGGCAATGAGCAGTTCTTC. Protein product: CASSHHLAGRGNEQFF.

This clone showed up just a few times. The V gene is TRBV10-1, the J gene TRBJ2-5; 8 bases are shared with TRBD2. J lost 5 bases, V lost 4 bases, and 12 bases had no gene match. The CDR3 is 16 amino acids. Looked up from germline, CDR1 is WNHNN and CDR2 is SYGVQD (reference sequence). In nucleotides, the CDR3 is TGCGCCAGCAGTGGCGAGGCAGCGGGAGATTTTGAGACCCAGTACTTC. It codes for CASSGEAAGDFETQYF.

This clone was recorded a few times. The chain couples TRBV2 to TRBJ2-1; 12 positions match TRBD2. In germline, CDR1 is SNHLY, CDR2 FYNNEI. The CDR3 is 15 residues long. V gave up 7 bases and J gave up 4 bases; unmatched junction bases: 5. The CDR3 sequence is CASIPGLAGYNEQFF. In nucleotides, the CDR3 is TGTGCCAGCATCCCGGGACTAGCGGGTTACAATGAGCAGTTCTTC.

The rearrangement joins TRBV5-1 to TRBJ2-7; D remains unclear. Trimming shortened V by 4 bases and J by 6 bases, and 14 bases separated the two germline ends. Germline V lookup: CDR1 SGHRS, CDR2 YFSETQ. The CDR3 runs to 13 residues. The CDR3 sequence is CASSIIQSGEQYF. CDR3 coding DNA: TGCGCCAGCAGCATAATTCAATCGGGCGAGCAGTACTTC.

This CDR3 is CSVVILYNEQFF. The CDR3 nucleotides are TGCAGCGTTGTGATACTCTACAATGAGCAGTTCTTC. The chain joins TRBV29-1 to TRBJ2-1; D gene uncertain. The V end lost 4 bases, the J end lost 3 bases, and 7 bases lay between the germline ends. The CDR3 runs 12 residues. Per germline, CDR1 SQVTM and CDR2 ANQGSEA.

V and J are TRBV5-4 and TRBJ1-2; tentative D call: TRBD1 (5 bases). The CDR3 extends over 12 amino acids. Deletions cut 10 bases from V and 4 bases from J, with 14 bases between. Germline V gene data show CDR1 as SGHNT and CDR2 as YYREEE (reference sequence). CDR3 protein: CAEGREGYGYTF. The DNA of the CDR3 is TGTGCCGAGGGCAGGGAGGGCTATGGCTACACCTTC.

As regards this clone: The sample holds other DNA sequences that translate to the same CDR3. The chain is built from TRBV19 and TRBJ2-2, with a possible D match to TRBD2 (6 bases). Germline V gene lookup returns CDR1 LNHDA and CDR2 SQIVND (reference sequence). There are 14 residues in the CDR3. Trimming pared 4 bases from V and 1 base from J, leaving 7 bases between. This CDR3 is CASSNGGNTGELFF. Written as DNA, the CDR3 is TGTGCCAGTAGTAACGGGGGGAACACCGGGGAGCTGTTTTTT.

CDR3 region: CASSFRGASGVYEQYF. In DNA form, the CDR3 reads TGTGCCAGCAGCTTCAGGGGGGCTAGCGGGGTCTACGAGCAGTACTTC. This chain uses TRBV3-1 (or the pseudogene TRBV3-2) with TRBJ2-7, with TRBD2 identical over 9 bases. Germline V gives CDR1 LGHDT, CDR2 YNNKEL (reference sequence). This CDR3 is built from 16 residues. V shed 5 bases, J shed 3 bases, and the junction held 11 bases outside the gene matches.

Here the CDR3 DNA reads TGTGCCAGCAGTCGCATAGGGAGCGCCCACGAGCAGTACTTC. Protein product: CASSRIGSAHEQYF. V is TRBV7-9 and J is TRBJ2-7, with D maybe TRBD2 (5 bases). This CDR3 has 14 residues. Germline values: CDR1 SEHNR, CDR2 FQNEAQ (reference sequence). Trimming stripped 6 bases from V and 5 bases from J, with 17 bases between. Looking up the rest from reference TRBV7-9 and TRBJ2-7 gives the full variable domain: DTGVSQNPRHKITKRGQNVTFRCDPISEHNRLYWYRQTLGQGPEFLTYFQNEAQLEKSRLLSDRFSAERPKGSFSTLEIQRTEQGDSAMYLCASSRIGSAHEQYFGPGTRLTVT.

The gene calls are TRBV4-3 and TRBJ1-3; possible D gene TRBD1, 5 bases. V gave up 4 bases and J gave up 3 bases, with 16 bases separating them. CDR1 and CDR2 (germline): LGHNA, YSLEER. The CDR3 is made up of 16 amino acids. The chain's CDR3 is CASSPGTLQFGNTIYF. The CDR3 DNA follows: TGCGCCAGCAGCCCTGGGACCCTCCAATTTGGAAACACCATATATTTT.

The rearrangement joins TRBV28 to TRBJ2-2; D uncertain. The CDR3 has 13 amino acids. Trimming took 3 bases from V and 4 from J, leaving 6 bases between them. Germline V CDR1 and CDR2: MDHEN, SYDVKM. CDR3 coding DNA: TGTGCCAGCAGTTTCCTAACCACCGGGGAGCTGTTTTTT. Protein sequence: CASSFLTTGELFF.

The rearrangement uses TRBV5-1 and TRBJ2-5; TRBD2 is a possible D gene (7 bases). The CDR3 is made up of 15 amino acids. Per the germline V gene, CDR1 is SGHRS and CDR2 is YFSETQ. With 0 bases removed from V and 3 bases from J, the gap between germline ends came to 12 bases. CDR3: CASSLGQGREETQYF. The DNA of the CDR3 is TGCGCCAGCAGCTTGGGTCAGGGGAGGGAAGAGACCCAGTACTTC.

The chain recombines TRBV6-1 with TRBJ1-1, with TRBD1 matching 10 bases. Trimming took 3 bases from V and 11 from J; bases not matched to a gene: 9. This CDR3 comprises 14 residues. Germline loops: CDR1 MNHNS, CDR2 SASEGT. The CDR3 DNA sequence: TGTGCCAGCAGTGAGGGGGGGACAGGGGAATCGGCTTTCTTT. Protein product: CASSEGGTGESAFF.